Listed below are T cell receptor beta chains from one sample, sequenced in a study of blood T cell repertoires in COVID-19. Clones were sequenced by immunoSEQ multiplex PCR, and TCRdb holds only the in-frame ones, with some missing. The repertoire holds roughly 74,000 clones, with 84% as singletons. The source material was peripheral blood. These receptors were taken from a man between 65 and 85 years old with acute or convalescent COVID-19. The CDR3 runs from the conserved cysteine through the conserved F or W. D genes are given only for firm matches. Rows may omit the clone size; those that give it use once, few, many or a size class.

V gene: TRBV28; clone size: -; D gene: TRBD2; J gene: TRBJ2-2; CDR3 protein: CASWTSGVAGELFF; CDR3 DNA: TGTGCCAGCTGGACTAGCGGGGTCGCCGGGGAGCTGTTTTTT
V gene: TRBV28; clone size: -; D gene: TRBD2; J gene: TRBJ2-5; CDR3 protein: CASSLEYGTSGREEQETQYF; CDR3 DNA: TGTGCCAGCAGTTTAGAATACGGGACTAGCGGGAGGGAGGAGCAAGAGACCCAGTACTTC
V gene: TRBV9; clone size: few; D gene: -; J gene: TRBJ2-7; CDR3 protein: CASSVGAGASEQYF; CDR3 DNA: TGTGCCAGCAGCGTAGGTGCGGGGGCGAGCGAGCAGTACTTC
V gene: TRBV2; clone size: -; D gene: -; J gene: TRBJ1-3; CDR3 protein: CASSLQGYGNTIYF; CDR3 DNA: TGTGCCAGCAGCCTACAGGGCTACGGAAACACCATATATTTT
V gene: TRBV11-2; clone size: -; D gene: -; J gene: TRBJ2-1; CDR3 protein: CASKKYTDNEQFF; CDR3 DNA: TGTGCCAGCAAGAAATACACAGACAATGAGCAGTTCTTC
V gene: TRBV29-1; clone size: -; D gene: TRBD2; J gene: TRBJ2-7; CDR3 protein: CSVGTSDLLSYEQYF; CDR3 DNA: TGCAGCGTTGGAACTAGCGATTTACTCTCCTACGAGCAGTACTTC
V gene: TRBV29-1; clone size: -; D gene: TRBD1; J gene: TRBJ2-7; CDR3 protein: CSALRGTGGNEQYF; CDR3 DNA: TGCAGCGCCCTGCGGGGGACAGGGGGCAACGAGCAGTACTTC
V gene: TRBV7-2; clone size: -; D gene: -; J gene: TRBJ2-2; CDR3 protein: CASSLREYTGELFF; CDR3 DNA: TGTGCCAGCAGCTTACGGGAATACACCGGGGAGCTGTTTTTT
V gene: TRBV21-1; clone size: -; D gene: -; J gene: TRBJ2-7; CDR3 protein: CASSKQEGRDREYEQYF; CDR3 DNA: TGTGCCAGCAGCAAACAAGAGGGCCGGGACAGGGAGTACGAGCAGTACTTC
V gene: TRBV6-5; clone size: few; D gene: TRBD1; J gene: TRBJ1-1; CDR3 protein: CASSYSRDREAFF; CDR3 DNA: TGTGCCAGCAGTTACTCACGGGACAGGGAAGCTTTCTTT
V gene: TRBV12-3/TRBV12-4; clone size: -; D gene: -; J gene: TRBJ2-2; CDR3 protein: CASSRGGAGELFF; CDR3 DNA: TGTGCCAGCAGCCGGGGTGGGGCCGGGGAGCTGTTTTTT
V gene: TRBV14; clone size: -; D gene: TRBD1; J gene: TRBJ2-2; CDR3 protein: CASSRDRLGDTGELFF; CDR3 DNA: TGTGCCAGCAGTCGGGACAGGCTGGGGGACACCGGGGAGCTGTTTTTT
V gene: TRBV7-9; clone size: -; D gene: TRBD1; J gene: TRBJ1-3; CDR3 protein: CASNSGQGGSGNTIYF; CDR3 DNA: TGTGCCAGCAACTCGGGACAGGGGGGCTCTGGAAACACCATATATTTT
V gene: TRBV18; clone size: -; D gene: -; J gene: TRBJ2-5; CDR3 protein: CASSPGYQETQYF; CDR3 DNA: TGTGCCAGCTCACCTGGCTACCAAGAGACCCAGTACTTC
V gene: TRBV5-6; clone size: once; D gene: TRBD1; J gene: TRBJ1-2; CDR3 protein: CASGTGSSGGYTF; CDR3 DNA: TGTGCCAGCGGGACAGGGTCCTCTGGTGGCTACACCTTC
V gene: TRBV9; clone size: few; D gene: -; J gene: TRBJ2-2; CDR3 protein: CASSVVDTGELFF; CDR3 DNA: TGTGCCAGCAGCGTAGTAGACACCGGGGAGCTGTTTTTT
V gene: TRBV28; clone size: -; D gene: -; J gene: TRBJ2-7; CDR3 protein: CASSLRFTLTGFHEQYF; CDR3 DNA: TGTGCCAGCAGTTTACGCTTCACCCTTACAGGGTTCCACGAGCAGTACTTC
V gene: TRBV11-2; clone size: -; D gene: -; J gene: TRBJ2-3; CDR3 protein: CASSSQGRGTDTQYF; CDR3 DNA: TGTGCCAGCAGCTCGCAGGGTAGGGGCACAGATACGCAGTATTTT
V gene: TRBV2; clone size: -; D gene: TRBD2; J gene: TRBJ2-5; CDR3 protein: CASSETVAGQETQYF; CDR3 DNA: TGTGCCAGCAGTGAGACCGTAGCGGGACAAGAGACCCAGTACTTC
V gene: TRBV28; clone size: once; D gene: -; J gene: TRBJ2-5; CDR3 protein: CASSSIAGQVETQYF; CDR3 DNA: TGTGCCAGCAGTTCCATCGCAGGGCAGGTGGAGACCCAGTACTTC
V gene: TRBV24-1; clone size: -; D gene: -; J gene: TRBJ2-5; CDR3 protein: CATSGGGQETQYF; CDR3 DNA: TGTGCCACCAGTGGAGGAGGGCAAGAGACCCAGTACTTC
V gene: TRBV3-1/TRBV3-2; clone size: -; D gene: -; J gene: TRBJ2-3; CDR3 protein: CASSHPGGRGLGTDTQYF; CDR3 DNA: TGTGCCAGCAGCCACCCGGGGGGCAGGGGGCTTGGCACAGATACGCAGTATTTT
V gene: TRBV27; clone size: -; D gene: TRBD2; J gene: TRBJ2-3; CDR3 protein: CASRWTSGRGGASTDTQYF; CDR3 DNA: TGTGCCAGCAGATGGACTAGCGGGAGAGGGGGGGCTAGCACAGATACGCAGTATTTT
V gene: TRBV5-8; clone size: -; D gene: TRBD1; J gene: TRBJ2-1; CDR3 protein: CASSLGDRGDNEQFF; CDR3 DNA: TGTGCCAGCAGCTTGGGGGACAGGGGTGACAATGAGCAGTTCTTC
V gene: TRBV7-2; clone size: -; D gene: TRBD2; J gene: TRBJ2-7; CDR3 protein: CASSLGRASGTYEQYF; CDR3 DNA: TGTGCCAGCAGCTTAGGTAGGGCTAGCGGTACCTACGAGCAGTACTTC
V gene: TRBV19; clone size: -; D gene: TRBD1; J gene: TRBJ2-5; CDR3 protein: CASRGDRGRGETQYF; CDR3 DNA: TGTGCCAGTAGGGGGGACAGGGGCCGCGGAGAGACCCAGTACTTC
V gene: TRBV3-1/TRBV3-2; clone size: few; D gene: -; J gene: TRBJ1-3; CDR3 protein: CASSPSLSYSGNTIYF; CDR3 DNA: TGTGCCAGCAGCCCTAGCCTATCCTACTCTGGAAACACCATATATTTT
V gene: TRBV5-1; clone size: -; D gene: -; J gene: TRBJ2-2; CDR3 protein: CASREGLNTGELFF; CDR3 DNA: TGCGCCAGCAGGGAGGGATTGAACACCGGGGAGCTGTTTTTT
V gene: TRBV2; clone size: -; D gene: -; J gene: TRBJ2-5; CDR3 protein: CASKGVRRKQETQYF; CDR3 DNA: TGTGCCAGCAAAGGGGTGAGACGGAAGCAAGAGACCCAGTACTTC
V gene: TRBV6-4; clone size: once; D gene: TRBD1; J gene: TRBJ2-1; CDR3 protein: CASSVGFGTGGNEQFF; CDR3 DNA: TGTGCCAGCAGTGTCGGATTTGGGACAGGGGGAAATGAGCAGTTCTTC
V gene: TRBV11-2; clone size: -; D gene: TRBD2; J gene: TRBJ2-7; CDR3 protein: CASSFVLAGGLNEQYF; CDR3 DNA: TGTGCCAGCAGCTTTGTGTTAGCGGGAGGCCTCAACGAGCAGTACTTC
V gene: TRBV9; clone size: -; D gene: -; J gene: TRBJ2-3; CDR3 protein: CASSVSDTLDTQYF; CDR3 DNA: TGTGCCAGCAGCGTTTCGGACACGCTAGATACGCAGTATTTT
V gene: TRBV28; clone size: -; D gene: -; J gene: TRBJ2-3; CDR3 protein: CASSLRQYTDTQYF; CDR3 DNA: TGTGCCAGCAGTTTAAGACAGTACACAGATACGCAGTATTTT
V gene: TRBV2; clone size: -; D gene: TRBD2; J gene: TRBJ2-7; CDR3 protein: CASSGDLRGGYEQYF; CDR3 DNA: TGTGCCAGCAGTGGGGACCTTCGGGGGGGCTACGAGCAGTACTTC
V gene: TRBV6-5; clone size: -; D gene: TRBD1; J gene: TRBJ2-7; CDR3 protein: CASTPIDRGQYEQYF; CDR3 DNA: TGTGCCAGCACCCCCATAGACAGGGGACAATACGAGCAGTACTTC
V gene: TRBV10-3; clone size: -; D gene: -; J gene: TRBJ2-2; CDR3 protein: CAISDNVQGHGGELFF; CDR3 DNA: TGTGCCATCAGCGATAATGTACAGGGTCATGGCGGGGAGCTGTTTTTT
V gene: TRBV19; clone size: once; D gene: TRBD1; J gene: TRBJ1-5; CDR3 protein: CASSISGGEGNQPQHF; CDR3 DNA: TGTGCCAGTAGTATCTCAGGGGGAGAAGGCAATCAGCCCCAGCATTTT
V gene: TRBV6-1; clone size: -; D gene: -; J gene: TRBJ1-2; CDR3 protein: CASSEQGNYGYTF; CDR3 DNA: TGTGCCAGCAGTGAACAGGGCAACTATGGCTACACCTTC
V gene: TRBV6-5; clone size: -; D gene: -; J gene: TRBJ2-2; CDR3 protein: CASRQPGELFF; CDR3 DNA: TGTGCCAGCAGACAACCCGGGGAGCTGTTTTTT
V gene: TRBV30; clone size: -; D gene: TRBD2; J gene: TRBJ2-5; CDR3 protein: CASHPGGLTQYF; CDR3 DNA: TGTGCCTCCCACCCCGGGGGGTTGACCCAGTACTTC
V gene: TRBV6-5; clone size: once; D gene: -; J gene: TRBJ2-7; CDR3 protein: CASSYSEPGRQYF; CDR3 DNA: TGTGCCAGCAGTTACTCGGAGCCGGGTAGGCAGTACTTC
V gene: TRBV19; clone size: -; D gene: TRBD1; J gene: TRBJ1-5; CDR3 protein: CASSTRDRADQPQHF; CDR3 DNA: TGTGCCAGTAGTACCCGCGACAGGGCCGATCAGCCCCAGCATTTT